What follows are 18 T cell receptor beta chains derived from one specimen sequenced in a study of T cell responses to AZD1222 COVID-19 vaccine. Sequenced by immunoSEQ multiplex PCR; TCRdb stores in-frame clones only, minus some. The sample consists of tens of thousands of clones, just over 90% of them appearing once. The input for sequencing was peripheral blood, taken 28 days after the second AZD1222 dose. Receptors were obtained from an adult who received the AZD1222 COVID-19 vaccine.

The V gene is TRBV6-5, the J gene TRBJ1-5; the D gene is possibly TRBD1 (5 bases). Germline V gene data show CDR1 as MNHEY and CDR2 as SVGAGI. Trimming removed 8 bases from V and 0 bases from J, with 14 bases in between. The CDR3 length is 15 residues. This CDR3 is CASGGTVNSNQPQHF. The CDR3 DNA reads as TGTGCCAGCGGGGGGACGGTAAATAGCAATCAGCCCCAGCATTTT.

This clone was observed a handful of times. The V call is TRBV3-1 (or the pseudogene TRBV3-2), the J call TRBJ1-6, with 7 bases identical to TRBD1. CDR3 length equals 15 residues. J gave up 9 bases and V 4 bases, and 9 bases lay outside the gene matches. CDR1 LGHDT and CDR2 YNNKEL come from the germline V gene (reference sequence). CDR3 in amino acids: CASSLGQFFGSPLHF. The DNA for the CDR3 is TGTGCCAGCAGCCTGGGACAGTTTTTTGGTTCACCCCTCCACTTT.

This clone was found a few times. The genes are TRBV19 and TRBJ1-2, with TRBD1 matching over 8 bases. The CDR3 has 14 residues. Germline CDR1 and CDR2: LNHDA and SQIVND (reference sequence). The V gene end was trimmed by 4 bases and the J gene end by 7 bases; junction bases not matched to a gene: 8. CDR3: CASSNRDRIGGYTF. CDR3 DNA: TGTGCCAGTAGTAACCGGGACAGGATAGGTGGCTACACCTTC.

V usage is TRBV6-5 and J usage is TRBJ1-2, with D maybe TRBD1 (6 bases). CDR1 MNHEY and CDR2 SVGAGI come from the germline V gene. V shed 7 bases and J shed 4 bases, with 19 bases lying between them. The CDR3 consists of 15 residues. CDR3 nucleotides: TGTGCCAGCACCGAAAGCGGGGGGGCAACCTATGGCTACACCTTC. It yields the protein CASTESGGATYGYTF.

Comment on this clone: This same CDR3 is encoded by further DNA sequences in the sample. This chain links TRBV27 with TRBJ1-5, with D hard to call. This CDR3 is 14 amino acids long. Deletions cut 2 bases from V and 0 bases from J, with 5 bases between. CDR1 is MNHEY and CDR2 is SMNVEV in the germline V gene (reference sequence). CDR3 protein: CASSLRDSNQPQHF. The DNA for the CDR3 is TGTGCCAGCAGTTTAAGAGATAGCAATCAGCCCCAGCATTTT.

The J gene is TRBJ2-7, the V gene TRBV7-9, with TRBD1 matching over 7 bases. The CDR3 contains 15 residues. Germline V gives CDR1 SEHNR, CDR2 FQNEAQ (reference sequence). Germline trimming cut 3 bases from V and 4 bases from J; bases unmatched to any gene: 9. This chain's CDR3 is CASSLRGPVGYEQYF. As DNA, the CDR3 is TGTGCCAGCAGCTTGAGGGGGCCGGTGGGGTACGAGCAGTACTTC.

V and J are TRBV7-2 and TRBJ2-7, with D maybe TRBD1 (6 bases). Germline V gene lookup returns CDR1 SGHTA and CDR2 FQGNSA. The ends were cut back, 3 bases at V and 3 bases at J, with 12 bases in the middle. This CDR3 comprises 14 residues. CDR3: CASSFGTSVYEQYF. The CDR3 nucleotides are TGTGCCAGCAGCTTCGGGACATCAGTCTACGAGCAGTACTTC.

The CDR3 region has the DNA TGTGCCACCAGTGATGCGACGACAGGGGGCGGCACAGATACGCAGTATTTT. It specifies CATSDATTGGGTDTQYF. The rearrangement links TRBV24-1 to TRBJ2-3; 10 bases align to TRBD1. This CDR3 spans 17 amino acids. The V gene end was trimmed by 3 bases and the J gene end by 1 base; junction bases not matched to a gene: 6. CDR1 and CDR2 from the germline V gene are KGHDR and SFDVKD.

The chain carries TRBV4-2 and TRBJ1-2, with 7 bases lining up with TRBD1. V dropped 4 bases and J dropped 14; count of bases not matched to a gene: 13. Germline V gene data show CDR1 as LGHNA and CDR2 as YNFKEQ. The CDR3 contains 13 residues. CDR3 in amino acids: CASSLTGESESTF. CDR3 nucleotides: TGTGCCAGCAGCCTAACAGGGGAATCTGAAAGTACCTTC.

The genes are TRBV5-4 and TRBJ2-3, with D hard to call. This CDR3 is built from 12 residues. V was trimmed by 4 bases and J by 3 bases, leaving 6 bases between them. The V gene's germline CDR1 is SGHNT and CDR2 YYREEE (reference sequence). The DNA of the CDR3 is TGTGCCAGCAGCCCAAGGACAGATACGCAGTATTTT. As protein: CASSPRTDTQYF.

This rearrangement joins TRBV5-1 to TRBJ2-3; maybe TRBD2 (7 bases). CDR1 SGHRS and CDR2 YFSETQ come from the germline V gene. The CDR3 spans 17 residues. V lost 4 bases and J 0 bases, leaving 18 bases between the germline ends. The CDR3 protein is CASSPRGGGASTDTQYF. The CDR3 bases are TGCGCCAGCAGCCCCAGGGGAGGGGGGGCAAGCACAGATACGCAGTATTTT.

The V and J genes are TRBV29-1 and TRBJ1-1, with a tentative D call TRBD1 (5 bases). The CDR3 contains 13 residues. Germline V gene sequence: CDR1 SQVTM, CDR2 ANQGSEA. The V end lost 7 bases, the J end lost 0 bases, and 12 bases lay between the germline ends. CDR3 residues: CSALRQLNTEAFF. As DNA, the CDR3 is TGCAGCGCCTTACGACAGCTGAACACTGAAGCTTTCTTT.

The chain is built from TRBV5-1 and TRBJ1-3; D gene unclear. The CDR3 has 15 amino acids. The germline V gene encodes CDR1 SGHRS and CDR2 YFSETQ. The germline V and J ends were trimmed by 5 bases and 2 bases, with 14 bases remaining between them. This CDR3 reads CASSSSGPPGNTIYF. Here the CDR3 DNA reads TGCGCCAGCAGTTCCTCCGGGCCCCCTGGAAACACCATATATTTT.

The chain recombines TRBV27 with TRBJ1-6; D possibly corresponds to TRBD1 (6 bases). Trimming left V 5 bases short and J 1 base short, with 15 bases between. The CDR3 runs 17 residues. In germline, CDR1 is MNHEY, CDR2 SMNVEV (reference sequence). The CDR3 DNA sequence: TGTGCCAGCAGTCTAGGGGGGGGTAGGTCCTATAATTCACCCCTCCACTTT. It encodes CASSLGGGRSYNSPLHF.

This chain connects TRBV5-8 to TRBJ1-5; D is ambiguous. The CDR3 loop spans 15 amino acids. Trimming pared 5 bases from V and 0 bases from J, leaving 12 bases between. CDR1 is SGHTS, CDR2 YDEGEE, per germline. CDR3 region: CASSRTEYSNQPQHF. The DNA of the CDR3 is TGTGCCAGCAGTCGAACAGAATATAGCAATCAGCCCCAGCATTTT.

The rearrangement uses TRBV2 and TRBJ1-5; D call uncertain. The CDR3 length is 14 residues. Deletions cut 5 bases from V and 2 bases from J, with 10 bases between. Germline V gene lookup returns CDR1 SNHLY and CDR2 FYNNEI. CDR3 region: CASSPARGNQPQHF. CDR3 coding DNA: TGTGCCAGCAGTCCCGCCCGGGGCAATCAGCCCCAGCATTTT.

The chain carries TRBV6-1 and TRBJ1-1; tentative D call: TRBD1 (5 bases). V lost 3 bases and J 7 bases, leaving 15 bases between the germline ends. The germline gives CDR1 MNHNS, CDR2 SASEGT. This CDR3 comprises 14 residues. The CDR3 spells CASSDGFRGDEAFF. The CDR3 nucleotides are TGTGCCAGCAGTGACGGATTTCGGGGGGATGAAGCTTTCTTT.

The chain combines TRBV19 with TRBJ2-7, with 8 bases identical to TRBD1. With V trimmed by 6 bases and J by 5 bases, 9 bases remained unmatched. This CDR3 region has 14 residues. Looked up from germline, CDR1 is LNHDA and CDR2 is SQIVND (reference sequence). The CDR3 nucleotides are TGTGCCAGTAGCCCCTGGACAGGGCGCGACGAGCAGTACTTC. Its protein product is CASSPWTGRDEQYF.